This is a list of T cell receptor beta chains from one sample in a study of T-cell reconstitution after alpha-beta-depleted transplantation in children. A single record per CDR3 protein comes from TCRdb applying MiXCR to the PCR reads. Of approximately 340,000 distinct CDR3 sequences in the sample, 10% are singletons; the top ten hold 2% to 3%. The specimen was PBMCs from the stem cell graft donor, collected from the stem cell graft. The receptors derive from a human donor who donated a stem cell graft to a child with acute lymphoblastic leukemia. Each CDR3 is given with its conserved first and last residue. The order of the fields is V gene, J gene, D gene, clone size, CDR3 protein, CDR3 DNA. D genes are given only for firm matches. Part of the rows lack a size; the others show once, few, many or a class for expanded clones.

V gene: TRBV7-2
J gene: TRBJ2-5
D gene: NA
clone size: many
CDR3 protein: CASSSPGVGETQYF
CDR3 DNA: TGTGCCAGCAGCTCCCCGGGGGTCGGGGAGACCCAGTACTTC

V gene: TRBV5-8
J gene: TRBJ2-3
D gene: NA
clone size: few
CDR3 protein: CASSTKGPSVGGDTQYF
CDR3 DNA: TGTGCCAGCAGCACAAAAGGCCCTAGCGTGGGTGGAGATACGCAGTATTTT

V gene: TRBV7-2
J gene: TRBJ2-1
D gene: NA
clone size: NA
CDR3 protein: CASSFQNLWATNEQFF
CDR3 DNA: TGTGCCAGCAGCTTCCAAAATCTATGGGCCACCAATGAGCAGTTCTTC

V gene: TRBV29-1
J gene: TRBJ2-7
D gene: NA
clone size: NA
CDR3 protein: CSVEGGGLTYEQYF
CDR3 DNA: TGCAGCGTTGAAGGGGGCGGGCTGACCTACGAGCAGTACTTC

V gene: TRBV27
J gene: TRBJ2-7
D gene: NA
clone size: NA
CDR3 protein: CASSPKTGLTYEQYF
CDR3 DNA: TGTGCCAGCAGCCCTAAAACGGGGCTTACCTACGAGCAGTACTTC

V gene: TRBV9
J gene: TRBJ2-3
D gene: NA
clone size: NA
CDR3 protein: CASSPRTGSTDTQYF
CDR3 DNA: TGTGCCAGCAGCCCCCGGACGGGAAGCACAGATACGCAGTATTTT

V gene: TRBV5-6
J gene: TRBJ1-6
D gene: TRBD1
clone size: NA
CDR3 protein: CASRLHRGEENSPLHF
CDR3 DNA: TGTGCCAGCAGGTTGCACAGGGGGGAGGAGAATTCACCCCTCCACTTT

V gene: TRBV5-1
J gene: TRBJ1-1
D gene: NA
clone size: NA
CDR3 protein: CASSFQLNTEAFF
CDR3 DNA: TGCGCCAGCAGCTTCCAGTTGAACACTGAAGCTTTCTTT

V gene: TRBV6-5
J gene: TRBJ1-2
D gene: NA
clone size: many
CDR3 protein: CASSYSSTGYGYTF
CDR3 DNA: TGTGCCAGCAGTTACTCTTCGACAGGCTATGGCTACACCTTC

V gene: TRBV11-2
J gene: TRBJ1-1
D gene: NA
clone size: few
CDR3 protein: CASSHMITEAFF
CDR3 DNA: TGTGCCAGCAGCCACATGATCACTGAAGCTTTCTTT

V gene: TRBV5-1
J gene: TRBJ1-2
D gene: NA
clone size: NA
CDR3 protein: CASSLEAPFRDGYTF
CDR3 DNA: TGCGCCAGCAGCTTGGAGGCACCATTCCGCGATGGCTACACCTTC

V gene: TRBV4-3
J gene: TRBJ2-1
D gene: TRBD2
clone size: NA
CDR3 protein: CASSQLPSGRAIYNEQFF
CDR3 DNA: TGCGCCAGCAGCCAACTTCCTAGCGGGAGGGCCATCTACAATGAGCAGTTCTTC

V gene: TRBV18
J gene: TRBJ2-3
D gene: NA
clone size: NA
CDR3 protein: CASSPLPGADTQYF
CDR3 DNA: TGTGCCAGCTCACCACTCCCAGGGGCAGATACGCAGTATTTT

V gene: TRBV7-3
J gene: TRBJ2-5
D gene: NA
clone size: NA
CDR3 protein: CASSLTGLAHSETQYF
CDR3 DNA: TGTGCCAGCAGCTTAACTGGCCTAGCGCACTCCGAGACCCAGTACTTC

V gene: TRBV15
J gene: TRBJ2-1
D gene: TRBD1
clone size: few
CDR3 protein: CATSLHPGQGRNEQFF
CDR3 DNA: TGTGCCACCAGCTTACACCCGGGACAGGGGAGGAATGAGCAGTTCTTC

V gene: TRBV11-2
J gene: TRBJ2-5
D gene: TRBD2
clone size: few
CDR3 protein: CASSLFHQGLAGGQETQYF
CDR3 DNA: TGTGCCAGCAGCTTATTTCACCAGGGGTTAGCGGGAGGGCAAGAGACCCAGTACTTC

V gene: TRBV28
J gene: TRBJ2-7
D gene: TRBD2
clone size: few
CDR3 protein: CASSVPFRGGSRYEQYF
CDR3 DNA: TGTGCCAGCAGTGTCCCTTTTCGGGGCGGGAGTAGGTACGAGCAGTACTTC

V gene: TRBV6-4
J gene: TRBJ2-7
D gene: NA
clone size: NA
CDR3 protein: CASCFEARAGASSYEQYF
CDR3 DNA: TGTGCCAGCTGTTTTGAAGCTCGAGCAGGGGCCAGCTCCTACGAGCAGTACTTC

V gene: TRBV7-9
J gene: TRBJ1-1
D gene: TRBD1
clone size: few
CDR3 protein: CASSLPGQGMVNTEAFF
CDR3 DNA: TGTGCCAGCAGCTTACCAGGACAGGGCATGGTAAACACTGAAGCTTTCTTT

V gene: TRBV10-3
J gene: TRBJ2-5
D gene: TRBD2
clone size: few
CDR3 protein: CAISESSSGRMEETQYF
CDR3 DNA: TGTGCCATCAGTGAGTCTTCGAGCGGGAGGATGGAGGAGACCCAGTACTTC

V gene: TRBV6-2/TRBV6-3
J gene: TRBJ2-7
D gene: NA
clone size: many
CDR3 protein: CASSRTVYEQYF
CDR3 DNA: TGTGCCAGCAGCCGGACAGTATACGAGCAGTACTTC

V gene: TRBV7-8
J gene: TRBJ2-3
D gene: NA
clone size: many
CDR3 protein: CASSFLAPGTDTQYF
CDR3 DNA: TGTGCCAGCAGCTTTCTAGCGCCCGGCACAGATACGCAGTATTTT

V gene: TRBV5-1
J gene: TRBJ2-2
D gene: TRBD2
clone size: NA
CDR3 protein: CASSPPGREENTGELFF
CDR3 DNA: TGCGCCAGCAGCCCTCCCGGGCGGGAGGAGAACACCGGGGAGCTGTTTTTT

V gene: TRBV4-1
J gene: TRBJ1-1
D gene: NA
clone size: few
CDR3 protein: CASSLSTQMNTEAFF
CDR3 DNA: TGCGCCAGCAGCCTATCGACACAGATGAACACTGAAGCTTTCTTT

V gene: TRBV27
J gene: TRBJ2-1
D gene: NA
clone size: few
CDR3 protein: CASSATGLGQFF
CDR3 DNA: TGTGCCAGCAGTGCCACAGGGTTAGGGCAGTTCTTC

V gene: TRBV6-2/TRBV6-3
J gene: TRBJ2-1
D gene: TRBD2
clone size: NA
CDR3 protein: CASSSLMGLANNEQFF
CDR3 DNA: TGTGCCAGCAGTTCTCTGATGGGACTAGCGAACAATGAGCAGTTCTTC

V gene: TRBV5-5
J gene: TRBJ2-1
D gene: TRBD1
clone size: many
CDR3 protein: CASSPQGSSYNEQFF
CDR3 DNA: TGTGCCAGCAGCCCACAGGGGAGCTCCTACAATGAGCAGTTCTTC